The clone carrying this TCR beta chain was recorded many times. The sample originates from a study of T-cell reconstitution after alpha-beta-depleted transplantation in children. The ends lost 2 bases at V and 3 bases at J; junction bases unmatched: 4. Germline V gives CDR1 LGHDT, CDR2 YNNKEL (reference sequence). This CDR3 region has 15 residues. During its preparation, the TCRbeta library received unique molecular identifiers. TCRdb re-derived calls from the PCR reads in MiXCR, one entry per CDR3 protein. The sample gives 190,000 or so distinct CDR3 sequences, 6.5% to 7.5% of which show up once; 3% to 3.5% is in the top ten.

The starting material was PBMCs from the stem cell graft donor, obtained from the stem cell graft. This TCR was sampled from a human donor who donated a stem cell graft to a child with Wiskott-Aldrich syndrome. The chain links TRBV3-1 to TRBJ2-7; 10 bases match TRBD2. CDR3 nucleotides: TGTGCCAGCAGCCAATCTAGCGGGAGTATCTACGAGCAGTACTTC. This codes for CASSQSSGSIYEQYF.